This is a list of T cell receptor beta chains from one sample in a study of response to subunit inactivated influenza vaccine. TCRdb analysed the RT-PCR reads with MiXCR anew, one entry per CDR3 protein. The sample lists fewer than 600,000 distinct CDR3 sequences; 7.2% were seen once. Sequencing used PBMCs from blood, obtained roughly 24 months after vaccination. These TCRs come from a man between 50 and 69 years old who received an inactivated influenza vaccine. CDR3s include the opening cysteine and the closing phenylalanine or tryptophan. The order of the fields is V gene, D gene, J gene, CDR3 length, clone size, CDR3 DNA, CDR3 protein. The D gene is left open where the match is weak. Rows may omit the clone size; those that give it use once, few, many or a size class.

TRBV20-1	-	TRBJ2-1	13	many	TGCAGTGCTAGAGAAACCTACAGTGGTGAGCAGTTCTTC	CSARETYSGEQFF
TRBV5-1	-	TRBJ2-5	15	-	TGCGCCAGCAGCTTGGCGGGAGTATTGATGGAGACCCAGTACTTC	CASSLAGVLMETQYF
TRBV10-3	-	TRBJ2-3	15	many	TGTGCCATCAGTGAATCCGGGACTTGGGGAGATACGCAGTATTTT	CAISESGTWGDTQYF
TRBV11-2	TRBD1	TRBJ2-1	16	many	TGTGCCAGCAGCTCCGGGACAGGGGCATTCGGCAATGAGCAGTTCTTC	CASSSGTGAFGNEQFF
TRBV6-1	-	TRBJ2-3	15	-	TGTGCCAGCAGTGAAGGGGCAGGGGGCACAGATACGCAGTATTTT	CASSEGAGGTDTQYF
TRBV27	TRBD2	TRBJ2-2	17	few	TGTGCCAGCAGTCCCCTCTGGACTAGGAGGAACACCGGGGAGCTGTTTTTT	CASSPLWTRRNTGELFF
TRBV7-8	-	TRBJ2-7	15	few	TGTGCCAGCAGCTTTAGCGCCGTCAGGGGCTACGAGCAGTACTTC	CASSFSAVRGYEQYF
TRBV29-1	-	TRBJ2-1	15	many	TGCAGCGTTGTCGGCGGGGGACAGCGGCACAATGAGCAGTTCTTC	CSVVGGGQRHNEQFF
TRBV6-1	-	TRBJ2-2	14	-	TGTGCCAGCAGTGAACAGGGGCGCCCCGGGGAGCTGTTTTTT	CASSEQGRPGELFF
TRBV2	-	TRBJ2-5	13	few	TGTGCCAGCAGTGCCCTGGACGGGACGGCCGAGTACTTC	CASSALDGTAEYF
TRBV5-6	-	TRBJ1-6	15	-	TGTGCCAGCAGCTTACGGACAGCTTCTAATTCACCCCTCCACTTT	CASSLRTASNSPLHF
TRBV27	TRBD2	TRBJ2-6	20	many	TGTGCCAGCAGTTTGACCAGGCTGACTAGCGGGAGTACAGGGGCCAACGTCCTGACTTTC	CASSLTRLTSGSTGANVLTF
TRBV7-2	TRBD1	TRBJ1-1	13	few	TGTGCCAGCAGCTTCCGGGACAGGGGTGAAGCTTTCTTT	CASSFRDRGEAFF
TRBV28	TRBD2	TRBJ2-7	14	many	TGTGCCAGCAGTCCTAGCGGGAGGGCGCGCGAGCAGTACTTC	CASSPSGRAREQYF
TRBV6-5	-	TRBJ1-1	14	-	TGTGCCAGCAGTTACTCGACGCGTTTCACTGAAGCTTTCTTT	CASSYSTRFTEAFF
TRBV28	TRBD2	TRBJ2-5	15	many	TGTGCCAGCAGTCTAGCGGGGGGGTTCCAAGAGACCCAGTACTTC	CASSLAGGFQETQYF
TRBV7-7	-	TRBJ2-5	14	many	TGTGCTAGCAGCTTACATATGACCGGAGAGACCCAGTACTTC	CASSLHMTGETQYF
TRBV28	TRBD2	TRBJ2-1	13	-	TGTGCCACGGGGGGAGGCTCCTACAATGAGCAGTTCTTC	CATGGGSYNEQFF
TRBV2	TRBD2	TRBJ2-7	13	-	TGTGCCAGCAGTGGGACTAGGGCTGGCGAGCAGTACTTC	CASSGTRAGEQYF
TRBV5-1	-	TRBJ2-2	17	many	TGCGCCAGCAGCTTGGTGGGGACTCTAGCGAACACCGGGGAGCTGTTTTTT	CASSLVGTLANTGELFF
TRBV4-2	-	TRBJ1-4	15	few	TGTGCCAGCAGCACCAGGTGGGGCGGGAGTGAAAAACTGTTTTTT	CASSTRWGGSEKLFF
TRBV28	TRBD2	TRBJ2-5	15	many	TGTGCCAGCAGTTTAAGTCTAGCGGTCCTTGAGACCCAGTACTTC	CASSLSLAVLETQYF
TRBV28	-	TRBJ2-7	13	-	TGTGCCAGCAGCCGAGGCAGGGTCAACGAGCAGTACTTC	CASSRGRVNEQYF
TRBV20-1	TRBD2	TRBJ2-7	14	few	TGCAGTGCTAGAGGTGTCGGGGGGGGCTACGAGCAGTACTTC	CSARGVGGGYEQYF
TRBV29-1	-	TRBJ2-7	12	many	TGCAGCGCCCGCACACAGGGTTTCGGGCAGTACTTC	CSARTQGFGQYF
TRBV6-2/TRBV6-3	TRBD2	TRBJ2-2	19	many	TGTGCCAGCAGCCCGCGAGGACTAGCGGGAGGACGGGACACCGGGGAGCTGTTTTTT	CASSPRGLAGGRDTGELFF
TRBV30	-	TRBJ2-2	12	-	TGTGCCTGGATTTGGTCCTCCGGGGAGCTGTTTTTT	CAWIWSSGELFF
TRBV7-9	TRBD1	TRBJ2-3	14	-	TGTGCCAGTTTACCGGGACAGGGCACAGATACGCAGTATTTT	CASLPGQGTDTQYF
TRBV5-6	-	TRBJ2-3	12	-	TGTGCCAGCAACCAAGGTCTAGATACGCAGTATTTT	CASNQGLDTQYF
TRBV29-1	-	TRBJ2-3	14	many	TGCAGCGTTGGCGCAGGTGCTAGCACAGATACGCAGTATTTT	CSVGAGASTDTQYF
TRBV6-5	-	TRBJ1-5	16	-	TGTGCCAGCAGTTACGGCGGGGGATCGAGCAATCAGCCCCAGCATTTT	CASSYGGGSSNQPQHF
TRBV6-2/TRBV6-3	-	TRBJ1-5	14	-	TGTGCCAGCAGGCTGACAGGCGACAATCAGCCCCAGCATTTT	CASRLTGDNQPQHF
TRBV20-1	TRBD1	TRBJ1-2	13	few	TGCAGTGCCAGAGGGAGGGGACAGGGAGGCTACACCTTC	CSARGRGQGGYTF
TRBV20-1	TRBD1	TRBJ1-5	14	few	TGCAGTGCTAGAGGACAGGGAAGCAATCAGCCCCAGCATTTT	CSARGQGSNQPQHF
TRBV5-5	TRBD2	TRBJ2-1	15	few	TGTGCCAGCAGCTTGGAGCGGGGGGGCTACAATGAGCAGTTCTTC	CASSLERGGYNEQFF